Presented here are 29 T cell receptor beta chains from one specimen sequenced in a study of blood T cell repertoires in COVID-19. The table came from immunoSEQ multiplex PCR; TCRdb's copy has only in-frame clones and leaves some out. The data show 20,000 to 25,000 clones, with about 90% seen just once and 5.5% to 7% held by the top ten. The sequenced sample was peripheral blood. The source of these receptors is a woman aged 80 or over with active COVID-19.

V and J are TRBV19 and TRBJ1-1; 8 bases align to TRBD1. V was clipped by 10 bases and J by 2 bases; unmatched bases: 6. CDR3 length: 13 amino acids. CDR1 is LNHDA, CDR2 SQIVND, per germline (reference sequence). The CDR3 nucleotides are TGTGCCACGCGGACAGGGCTTAACACTGAAGCTTTCTTT. Its translation is CATRTGLNTEAFF.

This clone was seen a few times. V usage is TRBV7-9 and J usage is TRBJ2-7; D unclear. The length of the CDR3 is 14 residues. Germline loops: CDR1 SEHNR, CDR2 FQNEAQ (reference sequence). V lost 1 base, J lost 3 bases, and 10 bases lay in between. The chain's CDR3 is CASSLGWRGYEQYF. The CDR3 bases are TGTGCCAGCAGCTTAGGGTGGCGCGGCTACGAGCAGTACTTC.

The CDR3 coding sequence is TGTGCCAGCAGTGAAACAGGGAGCGGTGGCTACACCTTC. This codes for CASSETGSGGYTF. This chain links TRBV25-1 with TRBJ1-2; D is possibly TRBD1 (6 bases). Germline assignment: CDR1 MGHDK and CDR2 SYGVNS. The ends were cut back, 2 bases at V and 7 bases at J, with 11 bases in the middle. This CDR3 comprises 13 residues.

This clone showed up just once. DNA for the CDR3: TGTGCTAGTGGCCGGGACAGAGGAGTCGCCCTCCACTTT. Its protein is CASGRDRGVALHF. V is TRBV12-5 and J is TRBJ1-6; 7 nucleotides align to TRBD1. Trimming cost V 6 bases and J 14 bases; bases outside gene matches: 10. Germline V gives CDR1 LGHNT, CDR2 FRNRAP. The CDR3 runs to 13 residues.

The CDR3 reads CASSFASGGADTQYF. CDR3 nucleotide sequence: TGTGCCAGCAGCTTTGCCAGCGGGGGGGCGGATACGCAGTATTTT. The chain is built from TRBV7-8 and TRBJ2-3, with TRBD2 identical over 10 bases. Unmatched junction bases numbered 6, after V lost 3 bases and J lost 6 bases. This CDR3 has 15 amino acids. CDR1 and CDR2 (germline): SGHVS, FQNEAQ.

This clone was picked up one time. The CDR3 DNA reads TGTGCCAGCCGCTCGGGTGGAGAGACCCAGTACTTC. It is translated as CASRSGGETQYF. The chain employs TRBV5-4 and TRBJ2-5, with unresolved D. CDR3 length equals 12 residues. Germline CDR1 SGHNT, CDR2 YYREEE (reference sequence). V was shortened by 7 bases and J by 4 bases, with 11 bases between the two germline ends.

For the CDR3, the DNA is TGTGCCAGCAGTTTACTAAGGCGGGAAAAACTGTTTTTT. Translation: CASSLLRREKLFF. The rearrangement links TRBV12-3 or TRBV12-4 to TRBJ1-4, with no clear D. V was clipped by 2 bases and J by 8 bases, with 9 bases between them. The CDR3 covers 13 residues.

The genes are TRBV5-1 and TRBJ2-5; possibly TRBD2 for D (6 bases). Trimming shortened V by 0 bases and J by 5 bases, and 11 bases separated the two germline ends. The CDR3 loop spans 14 amino acids. Germline CDR1 reads SGHRS; CDR2 reads YFSETQ. CDR3: CASSLVGGLETQYF. CDR3 DNA sequence: TGCGCCAGCAGCTTGGTCGGGGGTTTGGAGACCCAGTACTTC.

The V gene is TRBV2, the J gene TRBJ2-7, with TRBD2 matching over 7 bases. V lost 7 bases, J lost 4 bases, and 13 bases stayed unmatched. Germline lookup yields CDR1 SNHLY and CDR2 FYNNEI. CDR3 size: 15 residues. CDR3 sequence reads: CASTGWGGGRYEQYF. The CDR3 DNA follows: TGTGCCAGCACCGGATGGGGGGGAGGCCGATACGAGCAGTACTTC.

This chain links TRBV5-1 with TRBJ1-1, with 11 nucleotides matching TRBD1. Unmatched junction bases numbered 6, after V lost 1 base and J lost 1 base. Germline V gene data show CDR1 as SGHRS and CDR2 as YFSETQ. The CDR3 loop spans 17 amino acids. The CDR3 here is CASSLPRTGGGNTEAFF. The CDR3 nucleotides read TGCGCCAGCAGCTTGCCTAGGACAGGGGGCGGGAACACTGAAGCTTTCTTT.

The V call is TRBV9, the J call TRBJ1-4; D is possibly TRBD1 (6 bases). CDR1 is SGDLS and CDR2 is YYNGEE in the germline V gene. CDR3 size: 15 residues. V lost 4 bases, J lost 0 bases, and 10 bases lay in between. The CDR3 DNA is TGTGCCAGCAGCTTACAGGGTGCAACTAATGAAAAACTGTTTTTT. It yields the protein CASSLQGATNEKLFF.

The V gene is TRBV4-3, the J gene TRBJ2-7; weak D call: TRBD1 (5 bases). V was clipped by 1 base and J by 0 bases, with 13 bases between them. Germline CDR1 reads LGHNA; CDR2 reads YSLEER. There are 16 residues in the CDR3. The CDR3 bases are TGCGCCAGCAGCCAAGTCTGGGGCCTGGACTCCTACGAGCAGTACTTC. This encodes CASSQVWGLDSYEQYF.

The rearrangement links TRBV6-1 to TRBJ1-2; a weak D match, TRBD1 (5 bases). CDR3 length: 14 amino acids. Per the germline V gene, CDR1 is MNHNS and CDR2 is SASEGT. The V gene lost 1 base and the J gene lost 5 bases, with 11 bases spanning the gap. The CDR3 is CASSEGAGEYGYTF. The DNA for the CDR3 is TGTGCCAGCAGTGAAGGGGCGGGGGAGTATGGCTACACCTTC.

The CDR3 loop is CASSLRTSGGLTQYF. The CDR3 coding sequence is TGTGCCAGCAGCCTACGGACTAGCGGGGGCCTTACGCAGTATTTT. V is TRBV14 and J is TRBJ2-3; 13 nucleotides agree with TRBD2. Germline V gene data show CDR1 as SGHDN and CDR2 as FVKESK. V lost 4 bases to trimming and J lost 8 bases; unmatched junction nucleotides: 6. The CDR3 spans 15 residues.

The rearrangement joins TRBV27 to TRBJ2-1; tentative D call: TRBD2 (6 bases). The CDR3 contains 14 residues. Per germline, CDR1 MNHEY and CDR2 SMNVEV (reference sequence). V lost 2 bases and J 8 bases, leaving 13 bases between the germline ends. The CDR3 bases are TGTGCCAGCAGTTTACTAGGAGGGGACGATGAGCAGTTCTTC. This translates into CASSLLGGDDEQFF.

The chain combines TRBV18 with TRBJ1-1, with 8 bases lining up with TRBD1. Germline CDR1 is KGHSH and CDR2 is LQKENI. The V and J ends lost 5 bases and 5 bases, in that order; junction bases with no gene match: 1. The CDR3 spans 12 residues. The CDR3 here is CASSWTGTEAFF. DNA of the CDR3: TGTGCCAGCTCATGGACAGGGACTGAAGCTTTCTTT. The full variable domain, with the rest looked up from reference TRBV18 and TRBJ1-1, is NAGVMQNPRHLVRRRGQEARLRCSPMKGHSHVYWYRQLPEEGLKFMVYLQKENIIDESGMPKERFSAEFPKEGPSILRIQQVVRGDSAAYFCASSWTGTEAFFGQGTRLTVV.

The chain combines TRBV11-2 with TRBJ2-2; D possibly corresponds to TRBD2 (6 bases). CDR3 length equals 15 residues. The V gene lost 1 base and the J gene lost 5 bases, with 11 bases spanning the gap. CDR1 is SGHAT, CDR2 FQNNGV, per germline. This chain's CDR3 is CASSLVIGRTGELFF. Here the CDR3 DNA reads TGTGCCAGCAGCTTAGTGATAGGGAGGACCGGGGAGCTGTTTTTT.

This chain joins TRBV11-3 and TRBJ2-3; 14 nucleotides align to TRBD2. Losses at the gene ends were 4 bases for V and 4 bases for J; bases not matched to a gene: 4. Per the germline V gene, CDR1 is SGHNT and CDR2 is YENEEA. The CDR3 contains 16 residues. The CDR3 reads CASSSATSGGADTQYF. CDR3 nucleotide sequence: TGTGCCAGCAGCTCAGCGACTAGCGGGGGGGCAGATACGCAGTATTTT.

The chain links TRBV6-2 or TRBV6-3 to TRBJ1-2, with 8 nucleotides matching TRBD1. V lost 5 bases and J lost 8; bases outside the gene matches: 13. This CDR3 has 15 amino acids. CDR1 and CDR2 (germline): MNHEY, SVGEGT. CDR3 sequence reads: CASSPGATGVSGYTF. In DNA form, the CDR3 reads TGTGCCAGCAGTCCCGGGGCGACAGGGGTTAGCGGCTACACCTTC.

The V and J genes are TRBV6-1 and TRBJ2-5, with TRBD2 matching over 14 bases. Germline CDR1 reads MNHNS; CDR2 reads SASEGT. The ends lost 3 bases at V and 9 bases at J; junction bases unmatched: 6. The CDR3 contains 15 residues. The CDR3 DNA sequence: TGTGCCAGCAGTGAGGGGACTAGCGGGGGTGACCCCCAGTACTTC. It codes for CASSEGTSGGDPQYF.

This chain connects TRBV21-1 to TRBJ2-5; TRBD2 is the table's D call, not checked against the DNA. TRBV21-1 is marked as a pseudogene. The CDR3 sequence is 15 residues long. The CDR3 bases are TGTGCCAGCAGCCCGCCGGGGGAGGAGATAGAGACCCAGTACTTC. Its protein is CASSPPGEEIETQYF.

This rearrangement joins TRBV5-4 to TRBJ1-6; the D gene is possibly TRBD1 (5 bases). Germline CDR1 reads SGHNT; CDR2 reads YYREEE (reference sequence). Trimming left V 1 base short and J 5 bases short, with 13 bases between. This CDR3 region has 16 residues. CDR3 residues: CASSLQAGHDNSPLHF. CDR3 nucleotides: TGTGCCAGCAGCTTGCAGGCAGGGCATGATAATTCACCCCTCCACTTT.

The gene calls are TRBV7-2 and TRBJ2-3; 9 bases align to TRBD2. This CDR3 is 15 amino acids long. Germline loops: CDR1 SGHTA, CDR2 FQGNSA. The junction had 2 bases not matched to a gene; V was cut back by 2 bases and J by 2 bases. In DNA, the CDR3 is TGTGCCAGCAGCTTAACTAGCGGGTTCACAGATACGCAGTATTTT. Encoded protein: CASSLTSGFTDTQYF.

The CDR3 reads CASSLLAGNNEQFF. The CDR3 nucleotides are TGTGCCAGCAGCTTACTAGCGGGGAACAATGAGCAGTTCTTC. The V call is TRBV5-8, the J call TRBJ2-1; 10 bases are a match to TRBD2. The germline gives CDR1 SGHTS, CDR2 YDEGEE. The CDR3 extends over 14 amino acids. Unmatched junction bases numbered 1, after V lost 2 bases and J lost 5 bases. The variable domain in full, with the rest retrieved from reference TRBV5-8 and TRBJ2-1, is EAGVTQSPTHLIKTRGQQATLRCSPISGHTSVYWYQQALGLGLQFLLWYDEGEERNRGNFPPRFSGRQFPNYSSELNVNALELEDSALYLCASSLLAGNNEQFFGPGTRLTVL.

The chain recombines TRBV4-3 with TRBJ1-1, with 8 nucleotides matching TRBD1. The CDR3 spans 16 residues. J lost 5 bases, V lost 3 bases, and 11 bases had no gene match. The V gene's germline CDR1 is LGHNA and CDR2 YSLEER. CDR3 sequence reads: CASSQTPGTGETEAFF. CDR3 DNA: TGCGCCAGCAGCCAGACCCCGGGGACAGGAGAAACTGAAGCTTTCTTT.

The V and J genes are TRBV7-6 and TRBJ2-7, with 7 bases aligning to TRBD1. J lost 4 bases, V lost 3 bases, and 12 bases had no gene match. Germline CDR1 reads SGHVS; CDR2 reads FNYEAQ. The CDR3 is made up of 16 amino acids. The CDR3 DNA is TGTGCCAGCAGCTTGAGGGCACCCGGGACAGCGTACGAGCAGTACTTC. Translating gives CASSLRAPGTAYEQYF.

This chain links TRBV7-2 with TRBJ2-7; the match to TRBD2 covers 8 bases. The CDR3 runs 14 residues. Germline V gene lookup returns CDR1 SGHTA and CDR2 FQGNSA. V gave up 7 bases and J gave up 4 bases; unmatched junction bases: 9. The CDR3 sequence is CASTRGGLAYEQYF. The CDR3 DNA is TGTGCCAGCACTCGAGGAGGACTAGCTTACGAGCAGTACTTC.

This chain joins TRBV7-9 and TRBJ1-1; possibly TRBD1 for D (5 bases). Germline V gives CDR1 SEHNR, CDR2 FQNEAQ (reference sequence). V was clipped by 1 base and J by 7 bases, with 13 bases between them. The CDR3 sequence is 14 residues long. The CDR3 bases are TGTGCCAGCAGCTTAGAGGTAGGGGTCCTTGAAGCTTTCTTT. Residues: CASSLEVGVLEAFF.

The chain is built from TRBV18 and TRBJ2-1; D is uncertain. The ends were cut back, 6 bases at V and 4 bases at J, with 13 bases in the middle. The CDR3 is made up of 14 amino acids. Germline V lookup: CDR1 KGHSH, CDR2 LQKENI. CDR3 DNA sequence: TGTGCCAGCTCCGCAAACTCCTTTTACAATGAGCAGTTCTTC. As protein: CASSANSFYNEQFF.